This TCR beta chain came from a study of shared clonotypes between healthy human individuals. Study-wide findings and caveats: Incomplete sequencing of sorted subsets was indicated by rarefaction despite large depth.

Assay: immunoSEQ multiplex PCR; the TCRdb copy retains only in-frame clones and omits some. The sample has a few million clones; over 85% are singletons. In the case of this clone: The antigen remains undetermined.

Naive CD8 cells comprised CD45RO-negative, CCR7-positively selected cells, excluding terminally differentiated effector memory CD45RA+ cells. The TCR comes from a man aged 18 to 30 in good health. Some clones in this sample may be carry-over from other donors' samples. The specimen was naive CD8+ T cells from PBMCs.

The CDR3 is CATSRQDRNTGELFF. In nucleotides, the CDR3 is TGTGCCACCAGCAGACAGGACAGGAACACCGGGGAGCTGTTTTTT. V usage is TRBV15 and J usage is TRBJ2-2; weak D call: TRBD1 (6 bases). The V and J ends lost 2 bases and 1 base respectively, with 8 bases between them. Germline assignment: CDR1 LNHNV and CDR2 YYDKDF (reference sequence). CDR3 size: 15 residues.